The clone carrying this T cell receptor (beta chain) has just a few counts. Its antigen is as yet unknown. The data were taken from a study of a mutant IDH1 vaccine in newly diagnosed glioma. Study at large: Vaccination followed radiotherapy alone by 4-6 weeks, or accompanied temozolomide cycles. Averaging about 37 years of age, treated patients were about 62% male and 37.5% female.

Here immunoSEQ multiplex PCR was the method, and the copy in TCRdb shows in-frame clones only, minus some. The data contain approximately 40,000 clones, roughly 89% of them seen just once; the ten biggest clones take up about 2.2%. Time point in this sample: week 11, during vaccination. What each vaccine dose contained was 300 ug of mutant IDH1 20-mer peptide, accompanied by topical imiquimod. Astrocytomas that were new, WHO grade 3 or 4, IDH1-mutant and ATRX-lost were present in the donors. The V and J ends lost 4 bases and 4 bases respectively, with 4 bases between them. The CDR3 spans 11 residues. Germline assignment: CDR1 MNHEY and CDR2 SMNVEV (reference sequence).

The receptor was isolated from a man aged 40-49 years with glioma. The material was PBMCs, obtained from a glioma patient whose treatment included an IDH1 peptide vaccine. The chain uses TRBV27 and TRBJ1-1, with no clear D. The CDR3 coding sequence is TGTGCCAGCAGTTATGGCACTGAAGCTTTCTTT. It translates to CASSYGTEAFF.